These 30 T cell receptor beta chains originate from one sample sequenced in a study of blood T cell repertoires in COVID-19. Using immunoSEQ multiplex PCR, the repertoire was profiled, and TCRdb retains in-frame clones only, with some absent. Of roughly 150,000 clones in the sample, more than 65% were seen once. The sample taken for sequencing was peripheral blood. Receptors originate from a man aged 55 to 70 with acute or convalescent COVID-19.

This clone was detected only once. V is TRBV18 and J is TRBJ2-1; 10 bases fit TRBD2. Germline V gene sequence: CDR1 KGHSH, CDR2 LQKENI. V lost 3 bases, J lost 9 bases, and 17 bases stayed unmatched. The CDR3 length is 18 residues. This CDR3 reads CASSPSSSGSWGGAEQFF. Here the CDR3 DNA reads TGTGCCAGCTCACCGTCCTCTAGCGGGAGCTGGGGAGGGGCTGAGCAGTTCTTC.

This sequence joins TRBV7-2 and TRBJ2-5; D uncertain. This CDR3 is built from 11 residues. CDR1 SGHTA and CDR2 FQGNSA come from the germline V gene. With 5 bases removed from V and 4 bases from J, the gap between germline ends came to 5 bases. The CDR3 nucleotides read TGTGCCAGCAGCCAGGCAGAGACCCAGTACTTC. It encodes CASSQAETQYF.

J is TRBJ1-2 and V is TRBV18; 7 bases align to TRBD1. This CDR3 is built from 16 residues. J was trimmed by 3 bases and V by 2 bases; bases with no gene match: 9. Germline CDR1 is KGHSH and CDR2 is LQKENI. CDR3 in amino acids: CASSPNPRQGDYGYTF. CDR3 DNA sequence: TGTGCCAGCTCACCAAACCCTAGACAGGGTGACTATGGCTACACCTTC.

The chain is built from TRBV6-5 and TRBJ2-1, with a weak D call TRBD2 (5 bases). Germline CDR1 and CDR2: MNHEY and SVGAGI. V lost 0 bases, J lost 0 bases, and 9 bases lay in between. The CDR3 consists of 16 residues. Here the CDR3 reads CASSYSWRRSYNEQFF. CDR3 DNA sequence: TGTGCCAGCAGTTACTCTTGGAGGCGCTCCTACAATGAGCAGTTCTTC.

This clone was counted only a few times. This chain connects TRBV24-1 to TRBJ2-1; 12 nucleotides match TRBD2. The CDR3 length is 14 residues. After removal of 7 bases from V and 8 bases from J, the junction contained 5 bases not matched to a gene. Germline lookup yields CDR1 KGHDR and CDR2 SFDVKD. CDR3 sequence: CATRGTSGQDEQFF. CDR3 nucleotide sequence: TGTGCCACCAGAGGGACTAGCGGGCAAGATGAGCAGTTCTTC.

The J gene is TRBJ2-1, the V gene TRBV3-1 (or the pseudogene TRBV3-2), with 8 bases matching TRBD1. Trimming removed 5 bases from V and 6 bases from J; junction bases left unmatched: 3. The CDR3 is 13 residues long. Germline V gene data show CDR1 as LGHDT and CDR2 as YNNKEL (reference sequence). The CDR3 reads CASSETGVNEQFF. As DNA, the CDR3 is TGTGCCAGCAGCGAGACAGGGGTCAATGAGCAGTTCTTC.

The chain links TRBV28 to TRBJ1-5, with 9 bases fitting TRBD1. CDR1 and CDR2 (germline): MDHEN, SYDVKM. J lost 12 bases, V lost 5 bases, and 14 bases had no gene match. This CDR3 has 15 amino acids. The CDR3, as DNA: TGTGCCAGCAGTACACCAGGGACAGGGCAAAGCCACCAGCATTTT. Translation gives CASSTPGTGQSHQHF.

In this sample, this clone turned up a few times. V and J are TRBV29-1 and TRBJ2-5; 7 bases align to TRBD1. J lost 1 base, V lost 1 base, and 0 bases had no gene match. The CDR3 contains 13 residues. The V gene's germline CDR1 is SQVTM and CDR2 ANQGSEA. The CDR3 protein is CSVEGTGQETQYF. The DNA for the CDR3 is TGCAGCGTTGAAGGGACAGGCCAAGAGACCCAGTACTTC.

The CDR3 coding sequence is TGTGCCTTCGGTGGCGGGAGTGGGACAGATACGCAGTATTTT. This gives the protein CAFGGGSGTDTQYF. The chain joins TRBV30 to TRBJ2-3, with 7 bases identical to TRBD2. Germline assignment: CDR1 GTSNPN and CDR2 SVGIG (reference sequence). CDR3 length: 14 residues. V shed 7 bases and J 3 bases; nucleotides not matched to a gene: 10.

The sample holds a few counts of this clone. The J gene is TRBJ1-6, the V gene TRBV3-1 (or the pseudogene TRBV3-2); D not certain. CDR1 is LGHDT, CDR2 YNNKEL, per germline (reference sequence). Trimming shortened V by 1 base and J by 6 bases, and 7 bases separated the two germline ends. This CDR3 contains 14 residues. CDR3 sequence: CASSQAPGNSPLHF. DNA for the CDR3: TGTGCCAGCAGCCAAGCCCCAGGTAATTCACCCCTCCACTTT.

V usage is TRBV3-1 (or the pseudogene TRBV3-2) and J usage is TRBJ1-3; 8 bases are a match to TRBD1. This CDR3 has 14 residues. Germline V CDR1 and CDR2: LGHDT, YNNKEL (reference sequence). V lost 6 bases and J lost 2; bases outside the gene matches: 3. CDR3 DNA sequence: TGTGCCAGCAGGCCACAGGGGGCTGGAAACACCATATATTTT. This translates into CASRPQGAGNTIYF.

The chain combines TRBV28 with TRBJ2-1, with TRBD1 as a possible D gene (6 bases). CDR3 length: 14 residues. Per the germline V gene, CDR1 is MDHEN and CDR2 is SYDVKM. V was cut by 8 bases and J by 0 bases, with 11 bases left in between. The CDR3 DNA reads TGTGCCAGCTCCCCAGGGGTCTCCTACAATGAGCAGTTCTTC. Protein sequence: CASSPGVSYNEQFF.

This sequence joins TRBV19 and TRBJ1-2; 7 bases match TRBD1. Germline lookup yields CDR1 LNHDA and CDR2 SQIVND (reference sequence). This CDR3 spans 13 amino acids. V was clipped by 7 bases and J by 5 bases; unmatched bases: 7. CDR3 coding DNA: TGTGCCAGTAACCCGGGACAGATATATGGCTACACCTTC. It yields the protein CASNPGQIYGYTF.

This clone was seen at least ten times. The chain employs TRBV7-8 and TRBJ1-1; D not certain. Germline lookup yields CDR1 SGHVS and CDR2 FQNEAQ. The ends were cut back, 2 bases at V and 1 base at J, with 8 bases in the middle. The CDR3 has 14 amino acids. For the CDR3, the DNA is TGTGCCAGCAGCTTACTCGGTAGGAACACTGAAGCTTTCTTT. Its translation is CASSLLGRNTEAFF.

The chain is built from TRBV11-2 and TRBJ2-7, with 8 bases matching TRBD2. Losses at the gene ends were 5 bases for V and 2 bases for J; bases not matched to a gene: 17. This CDR3 has 18 residues. From germline, CDR1 is SGHAT and CDR2 FQNNGV. The CDR3 loop is CASSPRVSGFGRAYEQYF. CDR3 bases: TGTGCCAGCAGCCCAAGGGTATCAGGGTTCGGGAGGGCCTACGAGCAGTACTTC.

This rearrangement joins TRBV19 to TRBJ2-5; TRBD2 might be the D (6 bases). Trimming shortened V by 5 bases and J by 5 bases, and 12 bases separated the two germline ends. The CDR3 is made up of 13 amino acids. Germline V gene lookup returns CDR1 LNHDA and CDR2 SQIVND (reference sequence). CDR3 amino acids: CASSFPGGETQYF. The CDR3 DNA is TGTGCCAGTAGTTTCCCCGGAGGGGAGACCCAGTACTTC.

The chain recombines TRBV13 with TRBJ2-3; 12 bases map to TRBD2. This CDR3 region has 15 residues. The trim removed 5 bases at V and 3 bases at J, leaving 3 bases unmatched. Per the germline V gene, CDR1 is PRHDT and CDR2 is FYEKMQ (reference sequence). CDR3: CASSLAGGPTDTQYF. The CDR3, as DNA: TGTGCCAGCAGCCTAGCGGGAGGGCCGACAGATACGCAGTATTTT.

J is TRBJ2-1 and V is TRBV7-6; TRBD2 agrees at 8 bases. The junction had 7 bases not matched to a gene; V was cut back by 2 bases and J by 10 bases. CDR3 length: 14 residues. Germline V gene lookup returns CDR1 SGHVS and CDR2 FNYEAQ. The CDR3 DNA follows: TGTGCCAGCAGCTTAACGGGAGGGCCTAAGGAGCAGTTCTTC. Translated: CASSLTGGPKEQFF.

This clone was counted a single time. J is TRBJ2-3 and V is TRBV7-2; no reliable D call. The V gene's germline CDR1 is SGHTA and CDR2 FQGNSA. This CDR3 spans 11 amino acids. The V end was cut by 5 bases, the J end by 5 bases, with 5 bases between. The CDR3 DNA reads TGTGCCAGCAGCCCCCAAGATACGCAGTATTTT. Protein: CASSPQDTQYF.

The chain employs TRBV10-3 and TRBJ1-1, with D possibly TRBD1 on 5 matching bases. The CDR3 consists of 15 residues. With 3 bases removed from V and 1 base from J, the gap between germline ends came to 12 bases. The germline gives CDR1 ENHRY, CDR2 SYGVKD. The CDR3 DNA follows: TGTGCCATCAGTGAATCCGACCAGGGGAACACTGAAGCTTTCTTT. Translating gives CAISESDQGNTEAFF.

The rearrangement joins TRBV2 to TRBJ2-5; no definite D call. This CDR3 has 12 amino acids. Per germline, CDR1 SNHLY and CDR2 FYNNEI. Trimming took 0 bases from V and 5 from J, leaving 4 bases between them. The CDR3 protein is CASSEAMETQYF. DNA of the CDR3: TGTGCCAGCAGTGAAGCTATGGAGACCCAGTACTTC.

This clone was observed once. CDR3 DNA sequence: TGTGCCAGCGCTAAACTGACTAGCGGGAAGCAGCAGTACTTC. Its translation: CASAKLTSGKQQYF. The J gene is TRBJ2-7, the V gene TRBV2; the match to TRBD2 covers 11 bases. V gave up 8 bases and J gave up 8 bases; unmatched junction bases: 11. CDR1 and CDR2 from the germline V gene are SNHLY and FYNNEI. CDR3 length: 14 residues.

The rearrangement uses TRBV27 and TRBJ2-5; D is possibly TRBD2 (6 bases). Germline values: CDR1 MNHEY, CDR2 SMNVEV (reference sequence). The CDR3 sequence is 14 residues long. Trimming removed 5 bases from V and 5 bases from J, with 15 bases in between. The CDR3 DNA reads TGTGCCAGCAGTGTCTACGGGAGCGGGGAGACCCAGTACTTC. This translates into CASSVYGSGETQYF.

The chain recombines TRBV18 with TRBJ1-4, with D possibly TRBD1 on 5 matching bases. Trimming stripped 4 bases from V and 12 bases from J, with 12 bases between. CDR1 is KGHSH and CDR2 is LQKENI in the germline V gene. CDR3 size: 12 residues. The CDR3 protein is CASSLGGDELFF. CDR3 in DNA: TGTGCCAGCTCACTCGGCGGGGACGAACTGTTTTTT.

The rearrangement links TRBV27 to TRBJ2-7; 10 bases match TRBD2. V shed 4 bases, J shed 0 bases, and the junction held 9 bases outside the gene matches. Germline-derived CDR1 and CDR2 are MNHEY and SMNVEV (reference sequence). This CDR3 has 17 amino acids. CDR3 in amino acids: CASSSRLAGYSSYEQYF. DNA for the CDR3: TGTGCCAGCAGTTCAAGACTAGCGGGCTATTCCTCCTACGAGCAGTACTTC.

The chain carries TRBV24-1 and TRBJ2-3; 9 nucleotides align to TRBD1. The CDR3 consists of 16 residues. The V gene's germline CDR1 is KGHDR and CDR2 SFDVKD. The junction had 8 bases not matched to a gene; V was cut back by 4 bases and J by 4 bases. Here the CDR3 DNA reads TGTGCCACCAGTGACTCGGGACAGGGAAGCGCAGATACGCAGTATTTT. Protein product: CATSDSGQGSADTQYF.

This clone was detected only once. The chain has TRBV28 and TRBJ2-7; 7 bases are shared with TRBD1. The CDR3 loop spans 16 amino acids. The germline gives CDR1 MDHEN, CDR2 SYDVKM. V was clipped by 3 bases and J by 0 bases; unmatched bases: 8. Here the CDR3 DNA reads TGTGCCAGCAGTTTCCAACCCCGACAGGGCTCCTACGAGCAGTACTTC. This gives the protein CASSFQPRQGSYEQYF.

The rearrangement links TRBV6-4 to TRBJ2-3; 13 bases map to TRBD2. V lost 6 bases to trimming and J lost 2 bases; unmatched junction nucleotides: 5. This CDR3 is built from 16 residues. CDR1 MRHNA and CDR2 SNTAGT come from the germline V gene. The CDR3 bases are TGTGCCAGCAGCTTACTAGCGGGAGGGGCCACAGATACGCAGTATTTT. This encodes CASSLLAGGATDTQYF.

The genes are TRBV5-1 and TRBJ2-5; D may be TRBD1 (7 bases). This CDR3 is 14 amino acids long. Trimming stripped 6 bases from V and 2 bases from J, with 14 bases between. CDR1 is SGHRS and CDR2 is YFSETQ in the germline V gene. This chain's CDR3 is CASNVQGTQETQYF. The DNA of the CDR3 is TGCGCCAGCAACGTACAGGGGACTCAAGAGACCCAGTACTTC.

This clone has a single count. This rearrangement joins TRBV7-8 to TRBJ1-1, with unresolved D. The V gene's germline CDR1 is SGHVS and CDR2 FQNEAQ. There are 14 residues in the CDR3. The V gene lost 1 base and the J gene lost 2 bases, with 8 bases spanning the gap. The chain's CDR3 is CASSLGIYNTEAFF. CDR3 in DNA: TGTGCCAGCAGCTTAGGAATCTATAACACTGAAGCTTTCTTT.